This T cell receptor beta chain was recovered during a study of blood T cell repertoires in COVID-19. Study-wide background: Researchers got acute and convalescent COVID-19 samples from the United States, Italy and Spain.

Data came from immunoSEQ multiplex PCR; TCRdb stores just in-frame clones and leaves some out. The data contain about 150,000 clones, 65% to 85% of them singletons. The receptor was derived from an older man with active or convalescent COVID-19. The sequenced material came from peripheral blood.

The CDR3 nucleotides are TGTGCCAGCTCACCAGAGGGACAGTTCGGCTACACCTTC. Residues: CASSPEGQFGYTF. This chain connects TRBV18 to TRBJ1-2, with 7 bases lining up with TRBD1. This CDR3 spans 13 amino acids. The junction had 5 bases not matched to a gene; V was cut back by 2 bases and J by 8 bases. Per germline, CDR1 KGHSH and CDR2 LQKENI.